Detailed here is one T cell receptor beta chain. Its antigen is undetermined. Clones were read by immunoSEQ multiplex PCR, and TCRdb kept only the in-frame ones, dropping some. The sample lists roughly 15,000 clones, about 85% occurring once. The data belong to a study of T cells in localized non-small cell lung cancer. Broader study findings: Patients showing higher blood T cell density tended to see longer overall survival.

The V and J ends lost 1 base and 11 bases, in that order; junction bases with no gene match: 11. CDR1 is SEHNR, CDR2 FQNEAQ, per germline (reference sequence). CDR3 length equals 16 residues. Sequencing used peripheral blood, obtained before any cancer treatment. This chain uses TRBV7-9 with TRBJ2-5, with 12 bases identical to TRBD2. This sequence was found in a male donor aged 60 or over with stage I lung adenocarcinoma. The CDR3 here is CASSLGLAGALREQYF. The CDR3 DNA reads as TGTGCCAGCAGCTTAGGACTAGCGGGAGCACTGAGGGAGCAGTACTTC. The full variable domain, completed using reference TRBV7-9 and TRBJ2-5, is DTGVSQNPRHKITKRGQNVTFRCDPISEHNRLYWYRQTLGQGPEFLTYFQNEAQLEKSRLLSDRFSAERPKGSFSTLEIQRTEQGDSAMYLCASSLGLAGALREQYFGPGTRLLVL.